The 22 T cell receptor beta chains listed next were all sequenced from one sample in a study of human T cells and chemical hapten exposure. MiXCR was run by TCRdb on the RACE reads, yielding one entry per CDR3 protein. Of more than 85,000 distinct CDR3 sequences detected, approximately 8.8% appear once; the ten largest clones hold approximately 3%. Noted time point: patch test 2, 6 weeks after DPC sensitization. As for treatment: therapeutic diphenylcyclopropenone sensitization with weekly scalp DPC. Sample: whole blood, taken in connection with sensitization to the hapten diphenylcyclopropenone (DPC). The receptors derive from a woman between 35 and 50 years old with alopecia areata. Some clones in this sample may be carry-over from other donors' samples.

Many counts were recorded for this clonotype. The V call is TRBV12-3 or TRBV12-4, the J call TRBJ2-6; D remains ambiguous. V lost 6 bases, J lost 1 base, and 4 bases lay in between. CDR3 length: 13 residues. CDR3 nucleotides: TGTGCCAGCAGCTTATCTGGGGCCAACGTCCTGACTTTC. Translated: CASSLSGANVLTF.

This clonotype has just a few counts. This sequence joins TRBV9 and TRBJ2-3; 7 bases are shared with TRBD1. The V and J ends lost 4 bases and 0 bases, in that order; junction bases with no gene match: 5. From germline, CDR1 is SGDLS and CDR2 YYNGEE. The CDR3 is made up of 15 amino acids. Here the CDR3 reads CASSRQGVSTDTQYF. The CDR3 DNA reads as TGTGCCAGCAGCCGGCAGGGGGTCAGCACAGATACGCAGTATTTT.

This clonotype was recorded many times. The chain recombines TRBV15 with TRBJ1-1; D is unclear. Trimming took 0 bases from V and 4 from J, leaving 12 bases between them. The CDR3 extends over 15 amino acids. In germline, CDR1 is LNHNV, CDR2 YYDKDF (reference sequence). CDR3 sequence (DNA): TGTGCCACCAGCAGAGATGAGGCAGTCGTCACTGAAGCTTTCTTT. This gives the protein CATSRDEAVVTEAFF.

This clonotype was seen ten or more times. V usage is TRBV7-2 and J usage is TRBJ2-1; 14 bases agree with TRBD2. The V gene end was trimmed by 3 bases and the J gene end by 9 bases; junction bases not matched to a gene: 4. The CDR3 has 15 residues. Germline assignment: CDR1 SGHTA and CDR2 FQGNSA. CDR3 bases: TGTGCCAGCAGCTTGTTGACTAGCGGGGGGGCTGAGCAGTTCTTC. It yields the protein CASSLLTSGGAEQFF.

This clonotype appeared a few times. The chain uses TRBV9 and TRBJ1-3; D not resolved. The germline V gene encodes CDR1 SGDLS and CDR2 YYNGEE. The CDR3 contains 14 residues. V was trimmed by 4 bases and J by 1 base, leaving 9 bases between them. The CDR3 sequence: CASSPVDSGNTIYF. The CDR3 DNA reads TGTGCCAGCAGCCCAGTTGATTCTGGAAACACCATATATTTT.

The chain joins TRBV6-5 to TRBJ1-3, with D tentatively TRBD1 (6 bases). There are 17 residues in the CDR3. Germline loops: CDR1 MNHEY, CDR2 SVGAGI. Trimming removed 0 bases from V and 3 bases from J, with 15 bases in between. CDR3 DNA sequence: TGTGCCAGCAGTTACTCTGGTCCAGGGGAGAGTGGAAACACCATATATTTT. Its translation: CASSYSGPGESGNTIYF.

As DNA, the CDR3 is TGTGCCAGCAGCTTAGAGTCGGGCAGGGGTAATGAAAAACTGTTTTTT. It yields the protein CASSLESGRGNEKLFF. The V and J genes are TRBV7-2 and TRBJ1-4, with D tentatively TRBD1 (6 bases). CDR1 is SGHTA, CDR2 FQGNSA, per germline. With 1 base removed from V and 4 bases from J, the gap between germline ends came to 13 bases. This CDR3 spans 16 amino acids.

The chain couples TRBV28 to TRBJ1-2; the D is unclear. The CDR3 is 12 amino acids. Germline V lookup: CDR1 MDHEN, CDR2 SYDVKM. V was trimmed by 10 bases and J by 8 bases, leaving 17 bases between them. The CDR3 spells CAIARGSYGYTF. The CDR3 DNA follows: TGTGCCATCGCCCGGGGATCGTACGGCTACACCTTC.

This clonotype has at least ten counts. Here the CDR3 DNA reads TGTGCCGGCCGGGGGGGTAACACAGATACGCAGTATTTT. Residues: CAGRGGNTDTQYF. The chain couples TRBV7-2 to TRBJ2-3; 8 bases agree with TRBD2. CDR1 and CDR2 from the germline V gene are SGHTA and FQGNSA. The CDR3 spans 13 residues. Trimming cost V 11 bases and J 2 bases; bases outside gene matches: 6.

This clonotype was picked up many times. This chain connects TRBV20-1 to TRBJ2-5, with a weak D call TRBD2 (5 bases). Trimming removed 5 bases from V and 4 bases from J, with 14 bases in between. Germline assignment: CDR1 DFQATT and CDR2 SNEGSKA (reference sequence). The CDR3 covers 13 residues. The CDR3 reads CSAPRAVGETQYF. CDR3 in DNA: TGCAGTGCTCCGAGGGCGGTCGGAGAGACCCAGTACTTC.

This clonotype has ten or more counts. V usage is TRBV3-1 and J usage is TRBJ2-5; D remains ambiguous. V was pared by 4 bases and J by 5 bases, with 11 bases between. CDR1 is LGHDT, CDR2 YNNKEL, per germline (reference sequence). The CDR3 runs 13 residues. The CDR3 nucleotides read TGTGCCAGCAGCCTCAATTTTGGGGAGACCCAGTACTTC. Amino acids: CASSLNFGETQYF.

This clonotype was counted ten times or more. The chain employs TRBV6-2 or TRBV6-3 and TRBJ2-7, with 10 bases aligning to TRBD1. The V and J ends lost 7 bases and 5 bases, in that order; junction bases with no gene match: 11. CDR3 length: 15 residues. Germline CDR1 is MNHEY and CDR2 is SVGEGT. Written as DNA, the CDR3 is TGTGCCAGCAAACCGCCCGGGACAGGGGTAAACGAGCAGTACTTC. Translation gives CASKPPGTGVNEQYF.

This clonotype was recorded at least ten times. This rearrangement joins TRBV7-8 to TRBJ2-2, with D perhaps TRBD1 (6 bases). The ends were cut back, 4 bases at V and 1 base at J, with 10 bases in the middle. Looked up from germline, CDR1 is SGHVS and CDR2 is FQNEAQ. The CDR3 sequence is 15 residues long. The CDR3 nucleotides read TGTGCCAGCAGCTACGGGACACAGAACACCGGGGAGCTGTTTTTT. Protein: CASSYGTQNTGELFF. The whole variable domain, filled in from reference TRBV7-8 and TRBJ2-2, reads GAGVSQSPRYKVAKRGQDVALRCDPISGHVSLFWYQQALGQGPEFLTYFQNEAQLDKSGLPSDRFFAERPEGSVSTLKIQRTQQEDSAVYLCASSYGTQNTGELFFGEGSRLTVL.

This clonotype has a handful of counts. The chain carries TRBV3-1 and TRBJ1-3; 9 bases match TRBD1. The germline V gene encodes CDR1 LGHDT and CDR2 YNNKEL (reference sequence). The CDR3 runs 14 residues. Germline trimming cut 5 bases from V and 6 bases from J; bases unmatched to any gene: 5. The chain's CDR3 is CASSYDRGANTIYF. The CDR3 coding sequence is TGTGCCAGCAGCTACGACAGGGGGGCAAACACCATATATTTT.

In this sample, this clonotype turned up many times. The V gene is TRBV28, the J gene TRBJ1-5; D is ambiguous. Trimming took off 6 bases at V and 2 bases at J, with 5 bases between the two ends. The CDR3 totals 12 residues. CDR1 and CDR2 from the germline V gene are MDHEN and SYDVKM. DNA for the CDR3: TGTGCCAGCAGGGTTGGCAATCAGCCCCAGCATTTT. Translation gives CASRVGNQPQHF.

The rearrangement links TRBV4-3 to TRBJ1-2, with D possibly being TRBD1 (6 bases). This CDR3 is 16 amino acids long. Germline assignment: CDR1 LGHNA and CDR2 YSLEER. The ends were cut back, 0 bases at V and 4 bases at J, with 15 bases in the middle. CDR3 residues: CASSQDGGTGSYGYTF. CDR3 nucleotides: TGCGCCAGCAGCCAAGATGGGGGCACAGGGTCCTATGGCTACACCTTC.

This chain joins TRBV25-1 and TRBJ2-7; 8 nucleotides agree with TRBD2. J gave up 1 base and V 4 bases, and 9 bases lay outside the gene matches. Germline V gene data show CDR1 as MGHDK and CDR2 as SYGVNS. This CDR3 is 16 amino acids long. CDR3 nucleotide sequence: TGTGCCAGCAGTGCCACCGGGCGCGGGGGGTCCTACGAGCAGTACTTC. It translates to CASSATGRGGSYEQYF.

The chain uses TRBV2 and TRBJ2-2; D is tentatively TRBD1 or TRBD2 (6 bases each). Germline assignment: CDR1 SNHLY and CDR2 FYNNEI. Trimming stripped 4 bases from V and 4 bases from J, with 13 bases between. This CDR3 is 15 amino acids long. Here the CDR3 reads CASSGYGGSTGELFF. CDR3 sequence (DNA): TGTGCCAGCAGTGGGTACGGGGGCTCCACCGGGGAGCTGTTTTTT.

The rearrangement uses TRBV20-1 and TRBJ2-5; D is undetermined. Trimming shortened V by 2 bases and J by 4 bases, and 17 bases separated the two germline ends. The CDR3 covers 15 residues. The germline CDR1 and CDR2 sequences are DFQATT and SNEGSKA (reference sequence). Here the CDR3 reads CSARLRPTIRETQYF. The CDR3 nucleotides are TGCAGTGCTAGATTACGTCCCACGATCAGAGAGACCCAGTACTTC.

This clonotype appeared a few times. The junction shows a germline mismatch at one end, possibly a read error. This chain joins TRBV19 and TRBJ2-1, with D possibly matching TRBD2 (6 bases). The CDR3 is made up of 15 amino acids. The germline V gene has CDR1 LNHDA and CDR2 SQIVND (reference sequence). As DNA, the CDR3 is TGTGCCAGTCGTATAGCGGTGGGCTCCTACAATGAGCAGTTCTTC. Protein sequence: CASRIAVGSYNEQFF.

This clonotype was observed many times. This rearrangement joins TRBV7-2 to TRBJ2-1; D call uncertain. The CDR3 contains 13 residues. Germline values: CDR1 SGHTA, CDR2 FQGNSA. V was trimmed by 5 bases and J by 1 base, leaving 6 bases between them. The CDR3: CASSLVSYNEQFF. CDR3 coding DNA: TGTGCCAGCAGCCTCGTTTCCTACAATGAGCAGTTCTTC.

There are many counts of this clonotype. This chain joins TRBV20-1 and TRBJ2-7; maybe TRBD2 (5 bases). Germline V gives CDR1 DFQATT, CDR2 SNEGSKA (reference sequence). V shed 8 bases and J shed 7 bases, with 21 bases lying between them. This CDR3 comprises 13 residues. In nucleotides, the CDR3 is TGCAGTACATATGAACGGGAAGGGTGGGAGCAGTACTTC. Translated, it gives CSTYEREGWEQYF.